The 7 T cell receptor beta chains below were found in one sample sequenced in a study of neurological immune-mediated disorders. TCRdb used MiXCR to reprocess the 5' RACE reads, holding one entry per CDR3 protein. The sample has about 59,000 distinct CDR3 sequences; around 3.5% are singletons. Sequencing used PBMCs. The receptors derive from a woman in her 30s with multiple sclerosis.

This clonotype was recorded many times. This sequence joins TRBV4-3 and TRBJ1-1; 8 nucleotides agree with TRBD1. The trim removed 4 bases at V and 4 bases at J, leaving 5 bases unmatched. The CDR3 is 14 amino acids. Germline V CDR1 and CDR2: LGHNA, YSLEER. CDR3 bases: TGCGCCAGCAGCCTCCGGACAGGGACCACTGAAGCTTTCTTT. It codes for CASSLRTGTTEAFF.

This clonotype occurred many times. This chain joins TRBV5-1 and TRBJ1-3; D is unresolved. The CDR3 spans 15 residues. Germline CDR1 is SGHRS and CDR2 is YFSETQ. The V gene lost 0 bases and the J gene lost 0 bases, with 7 bases spanning the gap. CDR3 in DNA: TGCGCCAGCAGCTTGGGGGCCACCTCTGGAAACACCATATATTTT. Translating it yields CASSLGATSGNTIYF.

This clonotype has ten or more counts. The CDR3, as DNA: TGCAGTGGAACCGTGGCGGGGGTAGAGACCCAGTACTTC. Its translation is CSGTVAGVETQYF. This chain uses TRBV20-1 with TRBJ2-5; TRBD2 matches at 7 bases. The CDR3 is 13 amino acids. CDR1 and CDR2 from the germline V gene are DFQATT and SNEGSKA (reference sequence). V was clipped by 7 bases and J by 4 bases; unmatched bases: 9.

This clonotype was seen at least ten times. The rearrangement uses TRBV11-2 and TRBJ1-1; the match to TRBD1 covers 11 bases. Germline CDR1 and CDR2: SGHAT and FQNNGV. V shed 5 bases and J 10 bases; nucleotides not matched to a gene: 12. CDR3 length: 15 amino acids. In nucleotides, the CDR3 is TGTGCCAGCAGCACCCGCGGACAGGGGGCTTCTGGAGCTTTCTTT. It yields the protein CASSTRGQGASGAFF.

This clonotype was observed a handful of times. This chain uses TRBV20-1 with TRBJ2-2; D is unresolved. Germline loops: CDR1 DFQATT, CDR2 SNEGSKA (reference sequence). Trimming took off 2 bases at V and 1 base at J, with 5 bases between the two ends. The CDR3 length is 13 residues. The chain's CDR3 is CSARRLNTGELFF. CDR3 sequence (DNA): TGCAGTGCTAGACGGTTGAACACCGGGGAGCTGTTTTTT.

This clonotype has ten or more counts. The rearrangement links TRBV5-6 to TRBJ2-1; 9 bases are a match to TRBD1. Germline CDR1 is SGHDT and CDR2 is YYEEEE. V trimming: 1 base; J trimming: 7 bases; junction bases outside the gene matches: 6. This CDR3 has 15 amino acids. The DNA of the CDR3 is TGTGCCAGCAGCTTGCGGTTGGGGACAGGGAATGAGCAGTTCTTC. Residues: CASSLRLGTGNEQFF.

This clonotype has at least ten counts. The CDR3 spells CASSLGQSSYEQYF. CDR3 sequence (DNA): TGCGCCAGCAGCTTGGGACAAAGCTCCTACGAGCAGTACTTC. The chain is built from TRBV5-1 and TRBJ2-7; D ambiguous. The CDR3 spans 14 residues. Germline V lookup: CDR1 SGHRS, CDR2 YFSETQ. V was shortened by 0 bases and J by 0 bases, with 7 bases between the two germline ends.